The next 12 T cell receptor beta chains were all read from a single sample in a study of cytomegalovirus exposure and HLA in healthy donors. The PCR employed 60 Vbeta primers together with 13 Jbeta primers. Clones were sequenced by immunoSEQ multiplex PCR, and TCRdb holds only the in-frame ones, with some missing. The sample consists of approximately 170,000 clones, 80% to 90% of them appearing once. What was sequenced was PBMCs. The source is a woman between 18 and 29 years old in good health and CMV-seronegative.

CDR3: CASSQESGRARNEQFF. As DNA, the CDR3 is TGCGCCAGCAGCCAAGAGAGCGGGAGGGCTCGGAATGAGCAGTTCTTC. This chain uses TRBV4-3 with TRBJ2-1; 10 bases are a match to TRBD2. The CDR3 has 16 amino acids. With 0 bases clipped from V and 7 bases from J, the junction kept 6 bases outside the gene matches. Germline loops: CDR1 LGHNA, CDR2 YSLEER.

The genes are TRBV11-1 and TRBJ2-3; maybe TRBD2 (6 bases). The germline V gene has CDR1 SGHAT and CDR2 FQDESV (reference sequence). V was trimmed by 4 bases and J by 11 bases, leaving 22 bases between them. This CDR3 has 15 residues. Here the CDR3 DNA reads TGTGCCAGCAGCTATACAACGACTAGTAACCACGGGCAGTATTTT. It translates to CASSYTTTSNHGQYF.

The chain combines TRBV5-1 with TRBJ2-1; 7 positions agree with TRBD1. Germline assignment: CDR1 SGHRS and CDR2 YFSETQ. The CDR3 runs 12 residues. Germline trimming cut 0 bases from V and 10 bases from J; bases unmatched to any gene: 1. CDR3 nucleotides: TGCGCCAGCAGCTTGGGACAGGGAGAGCAGTTCTTC. As protein: CASSLGQGEQFF.

The V and J genes are TRBV28 and TRBJ1-2; D may be TRBD1 (6 bases). CDR1 is MDHEN, CDR2 SYDVKM, per germline. The CDR3 runs to 15 residues. Between the trimmed V and J ends, which lost 5 bases and 6 bases, there was a span of 19 bases. The CDR3 reads CASSPLVGALNGYTF. DNA of the CDR3: TGTGCCAGCAGTCCCCTCGTGGGGGCGCTTAATGGCTACACCTTC.

The chain joins TRBV2 to TRBJ2-7; 8 nucleotides align to TRBD1. Per germline, CDR1 SNHLY and CDR2 FYNNEI. The length of the CDR3 is 14 residues. The V gene end was trimmed by 6 bases and the J gene end by 5 bases; junction bases not matched to a gene: 9. CDR3 DNA: TGTGCCAGCAGAGTTGGACAGGGTATCCACGAGCAGTACTTC. Translation: CASRVGQGIHEQYF.

The rearrangement joins TRBV5-1 to TRBJ2-2; 11 nucleotides agree with TRBD2. V shed 4 bases and J 1 base; nucleotides not matched to a gene: 9. CDR1 and CDR2 (germline): SGHRS, YFSETQ. CDR3 size: 18 residues. As DNA, the CDR3 is TGCGCCAGCAGCCTTCCCCAGGGACTAGCGGAGAACACCGGGGAGCTGTTTTTT. The encoded protein is CASSLPQGLAENTGELFF.

This clone has more than one count but fewer than ten. The chain couples TRBV5-4 to TRBJ2-1; a weak D match, TRBD2 (5 bases). This CDR3 is built from 14 residues. Trimming pared 4 bases from V and 6 bases from J, leaving 14 bases between. CDR1 is SGHNT, CDR2 YYREEE, per germline (reference sequence). CDR3 sequence (DNA): TGTGCCAGCAGCAACCCCAGCGGACCCAATGAGCAGTTCTTC. Translating it yields CASSNPSGPNEQFF.

The CDR3 sequence: CASSLLRDNQPQHF. The CDR3 DNA reads TGTGCCAGCAGCTTATTGAGGGACAATCAGCCCCAGCATTTT. The genes are TRBV7-2 and TRBJ1-5; D gene unclear. The CDR3 has 14 residues. V dropped 2 bases and J dropped 3 bases, with 8 bases sitting between them. The V gene's germline CDR1 is SGHTA and CDR2 FQGNSA.

The chain recombines TRBV6-1 with TRBJ2-7; 8 positions match TRBD2. J gave up 9 bases and V 3 bases, and 7 bases lay outside the gene matches. The CDR3 is 13 residues long. Germline V gives CDR1 MNHNS, CDR2 SASEGT. The CDR3 nucleotides are TGTGCCAGCAGTGATAACGGGAGGGCCGCGCAGTACTTC. This sequence encodes CASSDNGRAAQYF.

This chain joins TRBV7-8 and TRBJ2-1, with 10 bases fitting TRBD2. This CDR3 has 16 amino acids. V trimming: 0 bases; J trimming: 4 bases; junction bases outside the gene matches: 3. From germline, CDR1 is SGHVS and CDR2 FQNEAQ. Here the CDR3 reads CASSLAGTSVYNEQFF. CDR3 bases: TGTGCCAGCAGCTTAGCCGGGACTAGCGTATACAATGAGCAGTTCTTC.

This clone was counted a single time. The chain is built from TRBV4-2 and TRBJ1-2; 7 positions match TRBD1. Trimming removed 0 bases from V and 5 bases from J; junction bases left unmatched: 3. The CDR3 has 14 amino acids. CDR1 LGHNA and CDR2 YNFKEQ come from the germline V gene. The CDR3 nucleotides read TGTGCCAGCAGCCAAGATGGGACAGTGTATGGCTACACCTTC. Translation: CASSQDGTVYGYTF.

J is TRBJ2-5 and V is TRBV27; TRBD1 agrees at 7 bases. The J call is doubtful: the DNA matches TRBJ2-7 better. Germline loops: CDR1 MNHEY, CDR2 SMNVEV (reference sequence). The CDR3 consists of 16 residues. In DNA, the CDR3 is TGTGCCAGCAGTCCTACCCCCAACAGGGGTTCCTACGAGCAGTACTTC. Translating it yields CASSPTPNRGSYEQYF.